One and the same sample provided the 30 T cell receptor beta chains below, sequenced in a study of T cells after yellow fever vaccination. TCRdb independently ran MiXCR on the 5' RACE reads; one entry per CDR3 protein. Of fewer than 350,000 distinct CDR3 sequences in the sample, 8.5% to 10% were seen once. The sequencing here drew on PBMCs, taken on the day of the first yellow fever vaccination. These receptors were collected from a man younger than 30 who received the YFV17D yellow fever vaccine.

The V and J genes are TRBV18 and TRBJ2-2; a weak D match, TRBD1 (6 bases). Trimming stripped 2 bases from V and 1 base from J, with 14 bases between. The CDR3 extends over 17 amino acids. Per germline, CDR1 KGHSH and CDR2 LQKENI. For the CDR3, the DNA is TGTGCCAGCTCACCATCGAGGGGGTCAGAGAACACCGGGGAGCTGTTTTTT. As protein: CASSPSRGSENTGELFF.

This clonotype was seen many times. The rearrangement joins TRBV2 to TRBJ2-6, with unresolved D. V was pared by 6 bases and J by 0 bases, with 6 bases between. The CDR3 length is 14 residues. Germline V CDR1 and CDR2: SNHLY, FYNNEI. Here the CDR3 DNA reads TGTGCCAGCAGCAGCAGCTCTGGGGCCAACGTCCTGACTTTC. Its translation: CASSSSSGANVLTF.

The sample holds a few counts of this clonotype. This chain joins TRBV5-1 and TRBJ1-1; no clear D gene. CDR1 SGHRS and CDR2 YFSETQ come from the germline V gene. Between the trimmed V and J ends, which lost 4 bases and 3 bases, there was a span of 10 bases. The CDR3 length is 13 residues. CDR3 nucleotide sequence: TGCGCCAGCAGCCCGAGTGGGGACACTGAAGCTTTCTTT. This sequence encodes CASSPSGDTEAFF.

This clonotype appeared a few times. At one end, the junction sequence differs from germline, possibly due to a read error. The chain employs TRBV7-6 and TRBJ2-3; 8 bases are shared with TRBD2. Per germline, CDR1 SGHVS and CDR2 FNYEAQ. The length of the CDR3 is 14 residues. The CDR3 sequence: CASTLAGPTDTQYF. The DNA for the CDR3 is TGTGCCAGCACCTTAGCGGGGCCCACAGATACGCAGTATTTT.

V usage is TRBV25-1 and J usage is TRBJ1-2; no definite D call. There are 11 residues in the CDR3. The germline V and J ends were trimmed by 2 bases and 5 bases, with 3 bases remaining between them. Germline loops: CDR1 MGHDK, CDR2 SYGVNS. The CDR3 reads CASSERYGYTF. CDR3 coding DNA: TGTGCCAGCAGTGAACGGTATGGCTACACCTTC.

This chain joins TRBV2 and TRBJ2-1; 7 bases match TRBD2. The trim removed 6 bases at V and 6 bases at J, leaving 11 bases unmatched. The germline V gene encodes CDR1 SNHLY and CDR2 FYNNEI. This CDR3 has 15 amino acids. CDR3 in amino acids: CASSNGRTPPNEQFF. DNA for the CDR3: TGTGCCAGCAGCAACGGGAGGACTCCACCCAATGAGCAGTTCTTC.

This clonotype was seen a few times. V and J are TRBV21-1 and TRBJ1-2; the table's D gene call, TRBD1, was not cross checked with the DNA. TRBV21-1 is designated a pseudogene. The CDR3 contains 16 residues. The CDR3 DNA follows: TGTGCCAGCTTTCGTGGGGCGGGGACGAGCTACTATGGCTACACCTTC. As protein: CASFRGAGTSYYGYTF.

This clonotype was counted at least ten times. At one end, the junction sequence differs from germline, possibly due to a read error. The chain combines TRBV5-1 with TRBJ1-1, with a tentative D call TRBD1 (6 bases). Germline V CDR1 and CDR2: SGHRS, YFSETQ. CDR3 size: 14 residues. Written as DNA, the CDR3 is TGTGCCAGCAGTTTGCAGGGGATGAACACTGAAGCTTTCTTT. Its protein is CASSLQGMNTEAFF.

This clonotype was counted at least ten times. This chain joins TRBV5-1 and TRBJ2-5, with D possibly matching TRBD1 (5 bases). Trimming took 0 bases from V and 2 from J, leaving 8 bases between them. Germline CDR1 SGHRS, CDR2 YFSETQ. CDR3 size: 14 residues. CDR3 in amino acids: CASSLAPGQETQYF. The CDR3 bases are TGCGCCAGCAGCTTGGCCCCAGGGCAAGAGACCCAGTACTTC.

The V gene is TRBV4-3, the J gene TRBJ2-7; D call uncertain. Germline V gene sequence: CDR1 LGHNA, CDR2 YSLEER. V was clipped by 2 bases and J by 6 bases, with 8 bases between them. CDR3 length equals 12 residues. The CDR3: CASSQLGREQYV. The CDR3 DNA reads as TGCGCCAGCAGCCAACTTGGGCGCGAGCAGTACGTC.

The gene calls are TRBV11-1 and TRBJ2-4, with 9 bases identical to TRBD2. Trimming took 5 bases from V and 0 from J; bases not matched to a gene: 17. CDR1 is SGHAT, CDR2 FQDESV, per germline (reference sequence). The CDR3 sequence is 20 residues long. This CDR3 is CASSGAWRGKRGEAKNIQYF. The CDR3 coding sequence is TGTGCCAGCAGCGGCGCGTGGAGGGGGAAGCGGGGGGAAGCCAAAAACATTCAGTACTTC.

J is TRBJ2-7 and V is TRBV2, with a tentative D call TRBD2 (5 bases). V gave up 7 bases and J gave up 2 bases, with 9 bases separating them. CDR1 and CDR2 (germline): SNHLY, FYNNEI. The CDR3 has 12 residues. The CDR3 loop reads CASNRDPYEQYF. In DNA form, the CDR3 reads TGTGCCAGCAATCGGGATCCCTACGAGCAGTACTTC.

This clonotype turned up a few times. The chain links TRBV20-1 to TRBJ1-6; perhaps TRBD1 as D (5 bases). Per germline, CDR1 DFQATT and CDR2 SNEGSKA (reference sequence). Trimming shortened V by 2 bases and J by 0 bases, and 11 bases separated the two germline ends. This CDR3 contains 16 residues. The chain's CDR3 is CSARTPGSSYNSPLHF. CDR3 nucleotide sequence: TGCAGTGCTAGAACCCCAGGGAGCTCCTATAATTCACCCCTCCACTTT.

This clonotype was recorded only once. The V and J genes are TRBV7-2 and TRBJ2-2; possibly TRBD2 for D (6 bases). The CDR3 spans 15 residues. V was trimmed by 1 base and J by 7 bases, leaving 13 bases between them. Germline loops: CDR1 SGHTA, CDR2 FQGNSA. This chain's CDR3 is CASSLGNREDGELFF. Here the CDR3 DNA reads TGTGCCAGCAGCTTAGGGAATAGGGAGGACGGGGAGCTGTTTTTT.

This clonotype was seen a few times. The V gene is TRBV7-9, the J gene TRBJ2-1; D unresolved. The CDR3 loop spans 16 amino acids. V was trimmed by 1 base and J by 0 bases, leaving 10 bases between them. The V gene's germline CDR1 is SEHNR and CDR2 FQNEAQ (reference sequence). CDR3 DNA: TGTGCCAGCAGCTTAGATATCATAAGCTCCTACAATGAGCAGTTCTTC. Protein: CASSLDIISSYNEQFF.

The CDR3 sequence: CSPRGGTDTQYF. CDR3 coding DNA: TGCAGTCCTCGGGGGGGCACAGATACGCAGTATTTT. The V and J genes are TRBV20-1 and TRBJ2-3, with 7 bases aligning to TRBD2. CDR1 and CDR2 (germline): DFQATT, SNEGSKA (reference sequence). The CDR3 contains 12 residues. V lost 8 bases to trimming and J lost 1 base; unmatched junction nucleotides: 3.

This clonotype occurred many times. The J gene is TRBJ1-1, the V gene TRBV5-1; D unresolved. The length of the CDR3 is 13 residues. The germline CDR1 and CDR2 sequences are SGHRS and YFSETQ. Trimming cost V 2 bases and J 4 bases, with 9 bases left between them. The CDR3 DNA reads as TGCGCCAGCAGCTTAGGATCGGGCACTGAAGCTTTCTTT. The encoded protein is CASSLGSGTEAFF.

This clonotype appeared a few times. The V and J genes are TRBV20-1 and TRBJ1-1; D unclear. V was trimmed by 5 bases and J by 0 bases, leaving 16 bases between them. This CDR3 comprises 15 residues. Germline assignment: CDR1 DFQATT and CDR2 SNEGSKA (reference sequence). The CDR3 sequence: CSAHQIMGVNTEAFF. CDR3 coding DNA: TGCAGTGCTCATCAGATAATGGGAGTGAACACTGAAGCTTTCTTT.

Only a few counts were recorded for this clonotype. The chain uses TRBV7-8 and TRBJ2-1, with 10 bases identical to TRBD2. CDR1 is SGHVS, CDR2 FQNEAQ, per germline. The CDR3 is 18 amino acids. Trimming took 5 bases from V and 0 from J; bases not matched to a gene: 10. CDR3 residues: CASSPGISGGASYNEQFF. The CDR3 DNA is TGTGCCAGCAGCCCCGGTATAAGCGGGGGGGCCTCCTACAATGAGCAGTTCTTC. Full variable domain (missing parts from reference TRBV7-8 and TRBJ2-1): GAGVSQSPRYKVAKRGQDVALRCDPISGHVSLFWYQQALGQGPEFLTYFQNEAQLDKSGLPSDRFFAERPEGSVSTLKIQRTQQEDSAVYLCASSPGISGGASYNEQFFGPGTRLTVL.

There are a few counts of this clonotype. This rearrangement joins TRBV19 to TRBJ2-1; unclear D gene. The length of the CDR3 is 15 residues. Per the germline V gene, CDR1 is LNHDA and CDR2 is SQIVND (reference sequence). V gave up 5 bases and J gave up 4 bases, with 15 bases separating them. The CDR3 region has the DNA TGTGCCAGTAGTGGGCCCCCAAAAGGATACAATGAGCAGTTCTTC. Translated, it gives CASSGPPKGYNEQFF.

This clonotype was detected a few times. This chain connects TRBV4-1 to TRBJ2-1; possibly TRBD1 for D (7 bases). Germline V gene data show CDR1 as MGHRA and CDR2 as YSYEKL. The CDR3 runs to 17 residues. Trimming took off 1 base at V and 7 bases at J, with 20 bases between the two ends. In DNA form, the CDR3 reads TGCGCCAGCAGCCAAGTTGGTAGCGCCCCAGGGGGGAATGAGCAGTTCTTC. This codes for CASSQVGSAPGGNEQFF.

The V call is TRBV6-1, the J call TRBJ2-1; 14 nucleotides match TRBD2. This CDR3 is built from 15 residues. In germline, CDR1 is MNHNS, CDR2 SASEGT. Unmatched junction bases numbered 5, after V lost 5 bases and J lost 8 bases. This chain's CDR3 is CASSPPGLAGDEQFF. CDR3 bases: TGTGCCAGCAGTCCCCCGGGACTAGCGGGGGATGAGCAGTTCTTC.

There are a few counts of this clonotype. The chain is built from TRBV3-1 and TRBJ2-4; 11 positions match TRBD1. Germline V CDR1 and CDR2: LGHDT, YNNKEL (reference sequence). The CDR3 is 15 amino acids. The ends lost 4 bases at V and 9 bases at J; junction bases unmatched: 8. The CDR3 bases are TGTGCCAGCAGCCCCTGGGACAGGGGGGATGGCATTCAGTACTTC. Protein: CASSPWDRGDGIQYF. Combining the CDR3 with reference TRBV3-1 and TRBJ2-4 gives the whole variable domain DTAVSQTPKYLVTQMGNDKSIKCEQNLGHDTMYWYKQDSKKFLKIMFSYNNKELIINETVPNRFSPKSPDKAHLNLHINSLELGDSAVYFCASSPWDRGDGIQYFGAGTRLSVL.

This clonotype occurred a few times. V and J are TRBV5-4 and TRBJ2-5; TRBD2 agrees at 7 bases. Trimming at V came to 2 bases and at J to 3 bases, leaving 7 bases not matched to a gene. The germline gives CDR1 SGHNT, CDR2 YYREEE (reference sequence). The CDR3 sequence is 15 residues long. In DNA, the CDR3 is TGTGCCAGCAGCTTTATAACTAGCGACGAAGAGACCCAGTACTTC. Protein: CASSFITSDEETQYF.

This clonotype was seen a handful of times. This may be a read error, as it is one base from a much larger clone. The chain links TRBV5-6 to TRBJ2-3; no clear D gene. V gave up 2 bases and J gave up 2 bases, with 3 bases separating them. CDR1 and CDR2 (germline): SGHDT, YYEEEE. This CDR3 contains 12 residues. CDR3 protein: CASSFTTDTQYF. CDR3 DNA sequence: TGTGCCAGCAGCTTCACCACAGATACGCAGTATTTT.

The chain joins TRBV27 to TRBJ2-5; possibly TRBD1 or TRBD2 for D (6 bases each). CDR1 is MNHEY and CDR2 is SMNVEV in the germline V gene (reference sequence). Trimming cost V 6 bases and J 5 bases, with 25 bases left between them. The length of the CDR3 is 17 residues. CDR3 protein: CASSRWGAGSVLETQYF. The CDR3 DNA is TGTGCCAGCAGCCGCTGGGGGGCAGGGTCTGTTTTGGAGACCCAGTACTTC.

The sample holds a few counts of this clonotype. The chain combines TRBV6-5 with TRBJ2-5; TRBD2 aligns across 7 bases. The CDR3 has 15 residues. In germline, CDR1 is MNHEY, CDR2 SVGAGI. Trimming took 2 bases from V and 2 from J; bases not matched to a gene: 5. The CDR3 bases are TGTGCCAGCAGTTACATTAGCGGGCTTCAAGAGACCCAGTACTTC. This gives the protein CASSYISGLQETQYF.

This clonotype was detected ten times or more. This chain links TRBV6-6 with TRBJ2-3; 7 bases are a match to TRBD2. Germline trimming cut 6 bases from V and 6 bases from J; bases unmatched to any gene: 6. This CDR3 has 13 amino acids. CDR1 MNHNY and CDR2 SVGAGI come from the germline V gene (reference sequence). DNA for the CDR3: TGTGCCAGCAGCTGGACTAGGGTTGATACGCAGTATTTT. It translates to CASSWTRVDTQYF.

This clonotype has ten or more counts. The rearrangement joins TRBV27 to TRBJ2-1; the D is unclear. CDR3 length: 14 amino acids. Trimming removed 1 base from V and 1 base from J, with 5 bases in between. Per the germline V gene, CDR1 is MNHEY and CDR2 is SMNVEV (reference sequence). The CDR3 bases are TGTGCCAGCAGTTTATTTGGTTCCTACAATGAGCAGTTCTTC. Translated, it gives CASSLFGSYNEQFF.

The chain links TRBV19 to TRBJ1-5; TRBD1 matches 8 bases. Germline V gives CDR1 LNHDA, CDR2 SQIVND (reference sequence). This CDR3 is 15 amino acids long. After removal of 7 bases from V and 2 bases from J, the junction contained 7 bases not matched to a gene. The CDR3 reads CASKTQGAGNQPQHF. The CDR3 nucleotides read TGTGCCAGTAAAACTCAGGGGGCCGGCAATCAGCCCCAGCATTTT.